The clone carrying this T cell receptor beta chain was observed many times. Germline V gene sequence: CDR1 SEHNR, CDR2 FQNEAQ (reference sequence). The CDR3 loop spans 17 amino acids. The V and J ends lost 4 bases and 4 bases respectively, with 22 bases between them. Together with a sample-barcoded 5' primer, a J-beta primer mix was included in a second PCR lasting about 7 to 12 cycles. TCRdb redid the calling of the 5' RACE reads with MiXCR, one entry per CDR3 protein. This repertoire shows hundreds of thousands of distinct CDR3 sequences, approximately 30% found once; its top ten account for approximately 14%. The data derive from a study of blood T cells in healthy people across ages.

V and J are TRBV7-9 and TRBJ2-5; D is tentatively TRBD1 or TRBD2 (5 bases each). This clonotype originated in a woman over 75 in good health. Source material: blood. The CDR3 DNA sequence: TGTGCCAGCAGCTCAGAGCCGGGGCGGATAGGCCGAGAGACCCAGTACTTC. Its translation is CASSSEPGRIGRETQYF.